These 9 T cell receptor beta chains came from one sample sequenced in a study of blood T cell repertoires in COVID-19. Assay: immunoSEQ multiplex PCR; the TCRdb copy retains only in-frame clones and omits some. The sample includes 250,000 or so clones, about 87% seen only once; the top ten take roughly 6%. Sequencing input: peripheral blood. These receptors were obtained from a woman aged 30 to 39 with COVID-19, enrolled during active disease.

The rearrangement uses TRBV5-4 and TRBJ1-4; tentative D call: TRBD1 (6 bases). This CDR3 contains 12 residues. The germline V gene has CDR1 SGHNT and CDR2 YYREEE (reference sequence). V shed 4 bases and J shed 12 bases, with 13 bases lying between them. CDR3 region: CASSLGQKELFF. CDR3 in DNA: TGTGCCAGCAGCCTCGGACAGAAGGAACTGTTTTTT.

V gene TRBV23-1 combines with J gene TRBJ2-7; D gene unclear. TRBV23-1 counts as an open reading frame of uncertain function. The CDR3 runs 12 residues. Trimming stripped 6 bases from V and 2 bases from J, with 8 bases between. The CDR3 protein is CASRVAPYEQYF. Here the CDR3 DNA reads TGCGCCAGCAGGGTGGCCCCCTACGAGCAGTACTTC.

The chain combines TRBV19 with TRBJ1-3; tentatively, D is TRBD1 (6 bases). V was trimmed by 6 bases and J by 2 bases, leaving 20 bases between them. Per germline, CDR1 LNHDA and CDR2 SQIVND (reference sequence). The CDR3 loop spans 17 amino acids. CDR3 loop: CASSNLYLTGPGNTIYF. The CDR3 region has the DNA TGTGCCAGTAGCAACCTCTACCTCACAGGGCCTGGAAACACCATATATTTT.

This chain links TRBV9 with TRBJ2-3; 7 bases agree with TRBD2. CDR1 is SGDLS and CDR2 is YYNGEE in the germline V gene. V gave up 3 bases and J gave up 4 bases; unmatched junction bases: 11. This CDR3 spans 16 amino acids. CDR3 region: CASSARRGGSPDTQYF. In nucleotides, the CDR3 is TGTGCCAGCAGCGCCCGGCGGGGCGGGAGCCCAGATACGCAGTATTTT.

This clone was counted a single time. The CDR3 coding sequence is TGTGCCAGCAGCTTAAGGAGAACAGGGGCCGGAATGAACACTGAAGCTTTCTTT. Translating it yields CASSLRRTGAGMNTEAFF. The rearrangement uses TRBV7-9 and TRBJ1-1; 7 nucleotides agree with TRBD1. The CDR3 contains 18 residues. Germline V CDR1 and CDR2: SEHNR, FQNEAQ (reference sequence). Trimming at V came to 2 bases and at J to 0 bases, leaving 12 bases not matched to a gene. Based on the CDR3 plus reference TRBV7-9 and TRBJ1-1, the full variable domain is DTGVSQNPRHKITKRGQNVTFRCDPISEHNRLYWYRQTLGQGPEFLTYFQNEAQLEKSRLLSDRFSAERPKGSFSTLEIQRTEQGDSAMYLCASSLRRTGAGMNTEAFFGQGTRLTVV.

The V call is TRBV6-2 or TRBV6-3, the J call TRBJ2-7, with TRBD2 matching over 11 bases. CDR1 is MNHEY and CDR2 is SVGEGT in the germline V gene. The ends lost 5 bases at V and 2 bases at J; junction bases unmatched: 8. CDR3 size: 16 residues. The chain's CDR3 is CASSARLAGTTYEQYF. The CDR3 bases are TGTGCCAGCAGTGCTCGACTAGCGGGGACAACCTACGAGCAGTACTTC.

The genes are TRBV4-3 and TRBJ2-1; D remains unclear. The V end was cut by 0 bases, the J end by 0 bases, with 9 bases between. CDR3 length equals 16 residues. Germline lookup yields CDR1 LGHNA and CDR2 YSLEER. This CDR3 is CASSQDKLGSYNEQFF. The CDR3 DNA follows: TGCGCCAGCAGCCAAGATAAACTTGGCTCCTACAATGAGCAGTTCTTC.

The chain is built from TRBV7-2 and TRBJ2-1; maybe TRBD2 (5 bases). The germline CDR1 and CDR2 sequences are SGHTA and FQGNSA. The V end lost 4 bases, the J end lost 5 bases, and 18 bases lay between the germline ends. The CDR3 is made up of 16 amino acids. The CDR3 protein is CASSSRRDPTNNEQFF. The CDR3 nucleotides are TGTGCCAGCAGCTCCCGACGGGATCCCACAAACAATGAGCAGTTCTTC. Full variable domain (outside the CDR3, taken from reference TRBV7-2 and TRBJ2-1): GAGVSQSPSNKVTEKGKDVELRCDPISGHTALYWYRQSLGQGLEFLIYFQGNSAPDKSGLPSDRFSAERTGGSVSTLTIQRTQQEDSAVYLCASSSRRDPTNNEQFFGPGTRLTVL.

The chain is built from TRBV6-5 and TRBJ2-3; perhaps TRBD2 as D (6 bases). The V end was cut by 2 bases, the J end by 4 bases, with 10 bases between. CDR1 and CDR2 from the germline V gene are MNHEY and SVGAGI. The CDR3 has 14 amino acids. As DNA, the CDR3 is TGTGCCAGCAGTTACCGGGGGAGTGCAGATACGCAGTATTTT. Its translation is CASSYRGSADTQYF.